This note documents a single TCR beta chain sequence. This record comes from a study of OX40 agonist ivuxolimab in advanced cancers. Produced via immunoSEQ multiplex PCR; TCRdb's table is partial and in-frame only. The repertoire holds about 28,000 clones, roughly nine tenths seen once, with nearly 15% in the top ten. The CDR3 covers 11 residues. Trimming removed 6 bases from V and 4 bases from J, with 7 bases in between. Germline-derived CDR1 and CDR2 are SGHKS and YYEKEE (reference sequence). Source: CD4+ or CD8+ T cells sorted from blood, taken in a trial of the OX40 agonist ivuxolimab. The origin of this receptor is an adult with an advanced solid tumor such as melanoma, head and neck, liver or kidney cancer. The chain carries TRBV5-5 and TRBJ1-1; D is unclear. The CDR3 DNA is TGTGCCAGCATTGAGGCCACTGAAGCTTTCTTT. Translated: CASIEATEAFF. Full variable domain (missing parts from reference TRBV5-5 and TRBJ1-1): DAGVTQSPTHLIKTRGQQVTLRCSPISGHKSVSWYQQVLGQGPQFIFQYYEKEERGRGNFPDRFSARQFPNYSSELNVNALLLGDSALYLCASIEATEAFFGQGTRLTVV.